This T cell receptor beta chain was retrieved from a study of blood T cell repertoires in COVID-19. Study-wide context: Samples taken during acute and convalescent COVID-19 were collected in the United States, Italy and Spain. The cDNA or gDNA used as material had been derived from T cells, B-cell-depleted T cells, or PBMCs.

Measured with immunoSEQ multiplex PCR; TCRdb has only the in-frame clones, and not every one. The sample holds over 95,000 clones, around 88% seen once. The V gene's germline CDR1 is SEHNR and CDR2 FQNEAQ (reference sequence). CDR3 size: 14 residues. V was cut by 5 bases and J by 6 bases, with 16 bases left in between. This sequence originates from a human donor with acute or convalescent COVID-19. The donor label of this sample is uncertain. The chain links TRBV7-9 to TRBJ1-2; possibly TRBD1 for D (5 bases). The specimen sequenced was peripheral blood. In DNA form, the CDR3 reads TGTGCCAGCAGCCTCCAGGGAGGCACCAATGGCTACACCTTC. As protein: CASSLQGGTNGYTF.